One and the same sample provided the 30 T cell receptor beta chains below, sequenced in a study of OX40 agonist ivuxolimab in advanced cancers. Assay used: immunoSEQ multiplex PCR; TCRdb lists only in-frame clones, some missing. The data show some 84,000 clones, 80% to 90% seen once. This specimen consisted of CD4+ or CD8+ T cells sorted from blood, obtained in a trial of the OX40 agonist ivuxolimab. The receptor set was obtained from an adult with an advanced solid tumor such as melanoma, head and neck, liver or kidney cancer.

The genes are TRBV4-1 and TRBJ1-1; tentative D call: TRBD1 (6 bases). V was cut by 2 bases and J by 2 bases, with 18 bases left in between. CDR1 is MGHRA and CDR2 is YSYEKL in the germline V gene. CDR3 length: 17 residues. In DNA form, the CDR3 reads TGCGCCAGCAGCCAAAGTATGGTCCGGACAGACAACACTGAAGCTTTCTTT. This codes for CASSQSMVRTDNTEAFF.

The CDR3: CASNHDSMDIQYF. The CDR3 region has the DNA TGTGCCAGCAACCATGACAGCATGGACATTCAGTACTTC. The chain joins TRBV5-6 to TRBJ2-4; the D gene is possibly TRBD1 (5 bases). The CDR3 extends over 13 amino acids. Trimming removed 6 bases at V and 8 bases at J, with 15 bases between. Germline assignment: CDR1 SGHDT and CDR2 YYEEEE.

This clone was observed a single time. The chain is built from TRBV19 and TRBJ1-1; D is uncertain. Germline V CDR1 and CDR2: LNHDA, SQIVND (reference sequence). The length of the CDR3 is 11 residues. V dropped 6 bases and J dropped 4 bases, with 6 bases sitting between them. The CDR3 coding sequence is TGTGCCAGTAGACGGGGCACTGAAGCTTTCTTT. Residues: CASRRGTEAFF.

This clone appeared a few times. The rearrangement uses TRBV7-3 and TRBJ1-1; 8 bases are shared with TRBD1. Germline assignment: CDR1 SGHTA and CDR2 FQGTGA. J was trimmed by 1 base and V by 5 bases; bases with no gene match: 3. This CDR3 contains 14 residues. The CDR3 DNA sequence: TGTGCCAGCAGCGCCCAGGGGGCGAACACTGAAGCTTTCTTT. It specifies CASSAQGANTEAFF.

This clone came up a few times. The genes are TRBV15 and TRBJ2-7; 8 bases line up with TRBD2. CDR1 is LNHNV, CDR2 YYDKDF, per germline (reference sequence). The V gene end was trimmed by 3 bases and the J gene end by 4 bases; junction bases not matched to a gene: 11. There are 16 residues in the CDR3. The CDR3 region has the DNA TGTGCCACCAGCAGTGCCGGTACTAGCGGTATGTACGAGCAGTACTTC. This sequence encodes CATSSAGTSGMYEQYF.

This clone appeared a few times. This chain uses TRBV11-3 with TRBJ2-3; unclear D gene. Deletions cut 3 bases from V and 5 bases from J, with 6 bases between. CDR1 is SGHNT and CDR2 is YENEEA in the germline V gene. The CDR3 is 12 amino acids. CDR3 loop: CASSFNGDTQYF. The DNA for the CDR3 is TGTGCCAGCAGCTTCAATGGAGATACGCAGTATTTT. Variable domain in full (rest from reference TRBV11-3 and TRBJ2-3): EAGVVQSPRYKIIEKKQPVAFWCNPISGHNTLYWYLQNLGQGPELLIRYENEEAVDDSQLPKDRFSAERLKGVDSTLKIQPAELGDSAVYLCASSFNGDTQYFGPGTRLTVL.

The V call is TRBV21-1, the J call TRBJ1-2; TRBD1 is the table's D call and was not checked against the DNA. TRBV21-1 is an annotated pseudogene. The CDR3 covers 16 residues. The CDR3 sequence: CASSKSAVRGLSGYTF. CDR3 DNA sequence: TGTGCCAGCAGCAAATCTGCCGTCAGGGGGCTTTCGGGCTACACCTTC.

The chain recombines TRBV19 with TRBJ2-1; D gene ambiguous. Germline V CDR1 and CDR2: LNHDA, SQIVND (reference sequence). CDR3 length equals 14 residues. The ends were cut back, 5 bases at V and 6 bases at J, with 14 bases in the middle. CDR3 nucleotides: TGTGCCAGTAGTCTGGAATTGGCGAGCAATGAGCAGTTCTTC. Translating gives CASSLELASNEQFF.

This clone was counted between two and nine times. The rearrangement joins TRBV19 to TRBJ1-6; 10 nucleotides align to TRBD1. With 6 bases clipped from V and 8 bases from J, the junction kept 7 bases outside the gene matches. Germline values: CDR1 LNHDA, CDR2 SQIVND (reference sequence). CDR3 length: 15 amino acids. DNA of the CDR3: TGTGCCAGTAGAAGAACTGGGACAGGGGATTCACCCCTCCACTTT. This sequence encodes CASRRTGTGDSPLHF.

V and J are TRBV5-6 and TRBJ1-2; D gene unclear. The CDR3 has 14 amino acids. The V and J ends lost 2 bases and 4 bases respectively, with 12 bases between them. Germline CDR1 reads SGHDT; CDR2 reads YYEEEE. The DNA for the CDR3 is TGTGCCAGCAGCTTACCGGCAGTCCTCTATGGCTACACCTTC. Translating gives CASSLPAVLYGYTF.

The CDR3 sequence is CASSLVRERSDTQYF. The DNA of the CDR3 is TGTGCCAGCAGCTTGGTTCGGGAGCGGTCGGATACGCAGTATTTT. The chain combines TRBV5-5 with TRBJ2-3; TRBD2 might be the D (6 bases). Germline values: CDR1 SGHKS, CDR2 YYEKEE (reference sequence). There are 15 residues in the CDR3. V was clipped by 0 bases and J by 6 bases, with 14 bases between them.

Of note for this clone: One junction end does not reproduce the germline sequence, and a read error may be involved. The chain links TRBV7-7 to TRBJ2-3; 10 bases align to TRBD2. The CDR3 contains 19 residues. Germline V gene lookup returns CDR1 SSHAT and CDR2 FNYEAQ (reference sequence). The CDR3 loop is CASSSRLAGRASLTDTQYF. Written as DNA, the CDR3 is TGTGCTAGCAGCTCAAGACTAGCGGGCCGAGCCTCACTCACAGATACGCAGTATTTT. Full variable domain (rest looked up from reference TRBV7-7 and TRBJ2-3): GAGVSQSPRYKVTKRGQDVTLRCDPISSHATLYWYQQALGQGPEFLTYFNYEAQPDKSGLPSDRFSAERPEGSISTLTIQRTEQRDSAMYRCASSSRLAGRASLTDTQYFGPGTRLTVL.

CDR3 in DNA: TGTGCCAGCAGTGAAGCGGGCACGGGGGCTTTTGGCTACACCTTC. It encodes CASSEAGTGAFGYTF. The chain links TRBV6-1 to TRBJ1-2; perhaps TRBD1 as D (6 bases). The CDR3 has 15 amino acids. The germline CDR1 and CDR2 sequences are MNHNS and SASEGT. Trimming stripped 0 bases from V and 7 bases from J, with 15 bases between.

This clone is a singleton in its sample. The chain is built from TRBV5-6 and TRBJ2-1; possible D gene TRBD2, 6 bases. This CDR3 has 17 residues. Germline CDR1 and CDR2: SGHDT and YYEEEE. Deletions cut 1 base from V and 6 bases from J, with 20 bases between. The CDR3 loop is CASSLPHRAGRRNEQFF. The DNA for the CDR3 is TGTGCCAGCAGCTTGCCCCATAGGGCGGGAAGACGCAATGAGCAGTTCTTC.

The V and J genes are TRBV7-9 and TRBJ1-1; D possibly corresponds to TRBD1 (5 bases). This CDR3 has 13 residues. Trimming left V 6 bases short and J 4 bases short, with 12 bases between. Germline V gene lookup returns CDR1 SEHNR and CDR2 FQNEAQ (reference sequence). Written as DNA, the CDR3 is TGTGCCAGCAGTCGCTCAGGGTCCACTGAAGCTTTCTTT. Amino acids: CASSRSGSTEAFF.

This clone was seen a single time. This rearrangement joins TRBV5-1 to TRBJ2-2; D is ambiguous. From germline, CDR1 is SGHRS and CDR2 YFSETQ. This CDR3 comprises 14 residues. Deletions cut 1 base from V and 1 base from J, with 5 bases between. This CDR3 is CASSLSGNTGELFF. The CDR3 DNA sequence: TGCGCCAGCAGCTTGAGTGGGAACACCGGGGAGCTGTTTTTT.

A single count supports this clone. The CDR3 is CASSQDRTEKLFF. CDR3 nucleotides: TGCGCCAGCAGCCAAGATCGGACTGAAAAACTGTTTTTT. The chain is built from TRBV4-1 and TRBJ1-4; no definite D call. The ends were cut back, 0 bases at V and 7 bases at J, with 6 bases in the middle. The length of the CDR3 is 13 residues. Germline CDR1 is MGHRA and CDR2 is YSYEKL.

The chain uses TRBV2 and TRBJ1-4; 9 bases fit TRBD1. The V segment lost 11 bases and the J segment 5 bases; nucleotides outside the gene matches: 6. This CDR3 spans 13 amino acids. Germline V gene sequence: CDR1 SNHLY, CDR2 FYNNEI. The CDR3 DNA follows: TGTGCCGGGTCCGGGACAGGGAATGAAAAACTGTTTTTT. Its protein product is CAGSGTGNEKLFF.

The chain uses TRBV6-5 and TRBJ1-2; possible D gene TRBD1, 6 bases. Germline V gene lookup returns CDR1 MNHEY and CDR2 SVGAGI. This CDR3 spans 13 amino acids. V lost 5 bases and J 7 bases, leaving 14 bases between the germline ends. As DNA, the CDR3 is TGTGCCAGCAGTAAAAACAGGGTCGGTGGCTACACCTTC. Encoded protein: CASSKNRVGGYTF.

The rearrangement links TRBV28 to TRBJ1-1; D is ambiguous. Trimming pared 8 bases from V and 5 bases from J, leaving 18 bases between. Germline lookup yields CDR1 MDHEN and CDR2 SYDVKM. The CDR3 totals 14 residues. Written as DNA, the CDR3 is TGTGCCAGCGGACTCCGAAGTCGTCGGACTGAAGCTTTCTTT. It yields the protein CASGLRSRRTEAFF.

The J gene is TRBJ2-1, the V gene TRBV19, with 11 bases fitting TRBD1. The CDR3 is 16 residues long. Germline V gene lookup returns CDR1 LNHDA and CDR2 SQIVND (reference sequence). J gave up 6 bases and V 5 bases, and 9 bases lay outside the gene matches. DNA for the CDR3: TGTGCCAGTAGTTCCCCCGGACAGGGGGCGCGCAATGAGCAGTTCTTC. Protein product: CASSSPGQGARNEQFF.

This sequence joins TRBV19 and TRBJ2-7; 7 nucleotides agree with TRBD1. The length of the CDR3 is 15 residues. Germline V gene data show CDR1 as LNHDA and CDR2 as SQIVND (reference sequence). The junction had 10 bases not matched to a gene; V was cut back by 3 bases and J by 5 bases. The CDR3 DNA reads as TGTGCCAGTAGTATCCCAAGTACAGGGGACAACGAGCAGTACTTC. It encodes CASSIPSTGDNEQYF.

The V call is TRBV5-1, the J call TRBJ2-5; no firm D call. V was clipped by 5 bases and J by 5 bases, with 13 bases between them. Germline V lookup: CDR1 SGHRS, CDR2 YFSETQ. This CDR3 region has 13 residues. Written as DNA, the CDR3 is TGCGCCAGCAGGGTCGAGGTCGCGGAGACCCAGTACTTC. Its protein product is CASRVEVAETQYF.

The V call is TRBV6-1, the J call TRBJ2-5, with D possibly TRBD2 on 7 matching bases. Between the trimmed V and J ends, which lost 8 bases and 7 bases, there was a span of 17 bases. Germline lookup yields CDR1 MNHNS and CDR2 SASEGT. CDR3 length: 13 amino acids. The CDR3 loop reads CASFRGGSGTQYF. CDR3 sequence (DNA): TGTGCCAGCTTTCGCGGGGGCTCCGGGACCCAGTACTTC.

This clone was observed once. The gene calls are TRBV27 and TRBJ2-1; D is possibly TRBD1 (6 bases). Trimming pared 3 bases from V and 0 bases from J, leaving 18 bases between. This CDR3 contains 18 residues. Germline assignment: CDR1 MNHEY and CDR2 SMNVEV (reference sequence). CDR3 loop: CASSFRGLGRSSYNEQFF. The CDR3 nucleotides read TGTGCCAGCAGTTTTAGGGGGTTAGGACGAAGCTCCTACAATGAGCAGTTCTTC.

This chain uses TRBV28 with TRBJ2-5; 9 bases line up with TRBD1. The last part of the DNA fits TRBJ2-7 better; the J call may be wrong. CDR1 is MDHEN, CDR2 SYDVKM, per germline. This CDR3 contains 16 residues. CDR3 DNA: TGTGCCAGCAGCTCACGTGGACAGGGGATAGCCTACGAGCAGTACTTC. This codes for CASSSRGQGIAYEQYF.

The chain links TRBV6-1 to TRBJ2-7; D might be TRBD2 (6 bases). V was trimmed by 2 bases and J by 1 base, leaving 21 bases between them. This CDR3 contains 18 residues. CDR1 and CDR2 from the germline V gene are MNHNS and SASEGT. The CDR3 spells CASSEHINNSGQSYEQYF. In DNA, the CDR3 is TGTGCCAGCAGTGAACACATAAATAATAGCGGCCAATCCTACGAGCAGTACTTC.

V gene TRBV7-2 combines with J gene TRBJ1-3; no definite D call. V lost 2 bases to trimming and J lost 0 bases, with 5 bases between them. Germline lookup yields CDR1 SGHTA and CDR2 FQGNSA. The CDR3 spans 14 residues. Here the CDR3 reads CASSLRVSGNTIYF. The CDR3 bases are TGTGCCAGCAGCTTACGAGTCTCTGGAAACACCATATATTTT.

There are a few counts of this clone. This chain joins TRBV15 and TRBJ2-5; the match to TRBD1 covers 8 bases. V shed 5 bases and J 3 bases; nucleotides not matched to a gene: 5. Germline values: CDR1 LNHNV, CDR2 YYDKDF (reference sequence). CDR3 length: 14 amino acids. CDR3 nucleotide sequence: TGTGCCACCAGCGTGGACAGGGCGGAAGAGACCCAGTACTTC. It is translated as CATSVDRAEETQYF.

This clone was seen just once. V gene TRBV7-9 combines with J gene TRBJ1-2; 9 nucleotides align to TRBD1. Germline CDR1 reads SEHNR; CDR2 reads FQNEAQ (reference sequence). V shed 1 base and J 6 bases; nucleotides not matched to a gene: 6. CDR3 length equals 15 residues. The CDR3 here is CASSLGRTGGDGYTF. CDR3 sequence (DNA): TGTGCCAGCAGCTTAGGGAGAACAGGGGGCGATGGCTACACCTTC.